This T cell receptor beta chain was obtained from a study of blood T cells in healthy people across ages. Sample-barcoded 5' priming and a J-beta primer mix drove a second PCR of roughly 6 to 12 cycles. A tag from a template-switch adaptor with 12 random nucleotides marked each cDNA molecule. In TCRdb, the 5' RACE reads were re-called with MiXCR into one record per CDR3 protein. The sample records 800,000 or so distinct CDR3 sequences, about 45% being singletons. The V gene end was trimmed by 7 bases and the J gene end by 7 bases; junction bases not matched to a gene: 14. This CDR3 contains 15 residues. Study-wide findings and caveats: TCR beta diversity per million T cells fell roughly linearly with age. Greater diversity and more naive CD4+ cells were seen in long-lived donors than in aged donors.

Only a few counts were recorded for this clonotype. Its antigen is undetermined. This sequence originates from a man older than 75 in good health. The sample taken for sequencing was blood. This chain connects TRBV12-3 or TRBV12-4 to TRBJ2-7, with 9 bases that match TRBD2. CDR3 DNA sequence: TGTGCCAGCAACCCGGGGGCTAGCGGGACCCGGGAGCAGTACTTC. Translated: CASNPGASGTREQYF.